The TCR beta chain described here comes from a study of spatial heterogeneity in lung cancer. For the study at large: Every unique TCR and UMI combination, on average, appeared more than ten times in raw reads.

This clonotype was recorded at least ten times. Its antigen is as yet unknown. Every molecule of TCR cDNA had its own unique molecular identifier. Each CDR3 protein is one row after TCRdb ran MiXCR on the 5' RACE reads. This sample has about 29,000 distinct CDR3 sequences, with more than 5.5% found just once. Study-wide findings and caveats: Intratumoral expanded alpha and beta TCR counts were found to track tumor mutation counts.

Time point indicated: sample taken at primary tumor resection. Whole RNA, which was extracted from tumor, nontumor lung tissue or frozen PBMC, was sequenced without any cell sorting. After removal of 5 bases from V and 8 bases from J, the junction contained 7 bases not matched to a gene. The CDR3 runs to 14 residues. Per germline, CDR1 MGHDK and CDR2 SYGVNS. The receptor was derived from a male donor with early-stage non-small cell lung cancer. Source: lung tumor tissue, taken at surgery. The J gene is TRBJ1-3, the V gene TRBV25-1, with 9 bases matching TRBD1. The CDR3, as DNA: TGTGCCAGCAGTTCTATGGGACAGGGAGACACCATATATTTT. This gives the protein CASSSMGQGDTIYF.